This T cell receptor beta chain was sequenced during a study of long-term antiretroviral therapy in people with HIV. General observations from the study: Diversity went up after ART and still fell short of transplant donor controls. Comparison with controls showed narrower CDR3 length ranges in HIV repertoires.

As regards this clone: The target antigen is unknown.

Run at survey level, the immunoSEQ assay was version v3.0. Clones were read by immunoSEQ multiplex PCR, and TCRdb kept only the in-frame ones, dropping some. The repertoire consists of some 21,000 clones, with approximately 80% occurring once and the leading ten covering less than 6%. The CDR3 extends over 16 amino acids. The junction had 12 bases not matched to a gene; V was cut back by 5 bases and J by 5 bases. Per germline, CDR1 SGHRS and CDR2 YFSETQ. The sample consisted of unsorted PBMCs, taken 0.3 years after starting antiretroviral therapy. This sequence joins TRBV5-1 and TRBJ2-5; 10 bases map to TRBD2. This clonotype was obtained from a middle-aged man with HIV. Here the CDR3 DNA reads TGCGCCAGCAGTCGGGCTAGCGGGGGTCTGGGGGAGACCCAGTACTTC. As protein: CASSRASGGLGETQYF.